Listed here are 21 T cell receptor beta chains from one sample, sequenced in a study of response to subunit inactivated influenza vaccine (dated by TCRdb to 2017 to 2018). Receptor libraries were prepared by RT-PCR. The sequencer listed for this sample is Illumina HiSeq 2500. The public sequencing data were trimmed at Q25 with fastp and processed into clonotypes with MiXCR by TCRdb, which kept only in-frame beta chains. Each CDR3 protein appears once, grouped with its most common genes and DNA. This sample holds approximately 680,000 distinct CDR3 sequences; 15% to 19% were observed only once. 11% of the sample goes to the ten largest clones. This material consisted of PBMCs from blood, taken about 12 days after vaccination. The receptor source for this set is a man aged 50 to 59 who received an inactivated influenza vaccine. Donor details come from another sample of the same person, matched by shared clones.

This clonotype showed up just a few times. The chain couples TRBV4-2 to TRBJ1-2, with D unclear. Germline-derived CDR1 and CDR2 are LGHNA and YNFKEQ. V gave up 4 bases and J gave up 7 bases, with 13 bases separating them. The CDR3 is 13 amino acids. The CDR3 spells CASSPTGVSGYTF. The CDR3 DNA is TGTGCCAGCAGCCCTACCGGGGTGTCTGGCTACACCTTC.

The chain is built from TRBV27 and TRBJ2-2; 8 bases are a match to TRBD2. This CDR3 has 16 amino acids. Trimming removed 7 bases from V and 4 bases from J; junction bases left unmatched: 11. CDR1 and CDR2 from the germline V gene are MNHEY and SMNVEV (reference sequence). DNA of the CDR3: TGTGCCAGCAACCCCAGGGTAGCGGGAAGCACCGGGGAGCTGTTTTTT. It translates to CASNPRVAGSTGELFF.

This clonotype was found a few times. The chain combines TRBV11-2 with TRBJ1-4, with D hard to call. The CDR3 consists of 13 residues. V was trimmed by 3 bases and J by 7 bases, leaving 9 bases between them. Looked up from germline, CDR1 is SGHAT and CDR2 is FQNNGV. CDR3 in DNA: TGTGCCAGCAGCTTCACGTGGGGTGAAAAACTGTTTTTT. Amino acids: CASSFTWGEKLFF.

The genes are TRBV7-9 and TRBJ2-1, with 10 bases fitting TRBD2. V lost 1 base, J lost 7 bases, and 10 bases stayed unmatched. The CDR3 sequence is 17 residues long. Germline V gives CDR1 SEHNR, CDR2 FQNEAQ (reference sequence). DNA of the CDR3: TGTGCCAGCAGCTTAGTAGCGGGAGGTCCCCCAGGGAATGAGCAGTTCTTC. Amino acid sequence: CASSLVAGGPPGNEQFF.

The chain is built from TRBV29-1 and TRBJ1-2; no definite D call. V was trimmed by 4 bases and J by 8 bases, leaving 8 bases between them. Germline loops: CDR1 SQVTM, CDR2 ANQGSEA. This CDR3 spans 10 amino acids. The CDR3 reads CSVGPDGYTF. The CDR3, as DNA: TGCAGCGTTGGACCGGACGGCTACACCTTC. The variable domain in full, completed from reference TRBV29-1 and TRBJ1-2, reads SAVISQKPSRDICQRGTSLTIQCQVDSQVTMMFWYRQQPGQSLTLIATANQGSEATYESGFVIDKFPISRPNLTFSTLTVSNMSPEDSSIYLCSVGPDGYTFGSGTRLTVV.

There are many counts of this clonotype. This chain links TRBV16 with TRBJ1-2; possible D gene TRBD1, 5 bases. Trimming removed 2 bases at V and 4 bases at J, with 8 bases between. CDR1 and CDR2 (germline): KGHSY, FQNENV. This CDR3 is built from 13 residues. CDR3 in amino acids: CASSQVQGYGYTF. In nucleotides, the CDR3 is TGTGCCAGCAGCCAAGTCCAGGGCTATGGCTACACCTTC.

This clonotype was counted only a few times. CDR3 DNA: TGCAGTGCTCACCGGGACGTCTCCTACGAGCAGTACTTC. Its translation is CSAHRDVSYEQYF. The chain recombines TRBV20-1 with TRBJ2-7, with D perhaps TRBD1 or TRBD2 (5 bases each). There are 13 residues in the CDR3. CDR1 and CDR2 from the germline V gene are DFQATT and SNEGSKA (reference sequence). V gave up 5 bases and J gave up 0 bases, with 11 bases separating them.

This chain joins TRBV18 and TRBJ2-4; 8 bases match TRBD1. With 4 bases clipped from V and 7 bases from J, the junction kept 3 bases outside the gene matches. The length of the CDR3 is 13 residues. From germline, CDR1 is KGHSH and CDR2 LQKENI. CDR3 bases: TGTGCCAGCTCACAGGGACAGGAGAACATTCAGTACTTC. Translated, it gives CASSQGQENIQYF.

This clonotype was detected a few times. V and J are TRBV9 and TRBJ2-5; 10 nucleotides match TRBD2. CDR1 is SGDLS and CDR2 is YYNGEE in the germline V gene. This CDR3 is 16 amino acids long. The V gene end was trimmed by 0 bases and the J gene end by 5 bases; junction bases not matched to a gene: 7. CDR3 sequence reads: CASSVGERGGFETQYF. The CDR3 DNA reads TGTGCCAGCAGCGTAGGGGAGCGGGGGGGCTTCGAGACCCAGTACTTC.

This clonotype was observed a few times. The genes are TRBV4-1 and TRBJ2-3, with D possibly matching TRBD2 (5 bases). The CDR3 has 16 residues. Trimming took 3 bases from V and 0 from J, leaving 13 bases between them. The V gene's germline CDR1 is MGHRA and CDR2 YSYEKL. In nucleotides, the CDR3 is TGCGCCAGCAGCCAGGGAGTACAGATTAGCACAGATACGCAGTATTTT. Translated: CASSQGVQISTDTQYF.

V and J are TRBV29-1 and TRBJ2-1; D not certain. CDR1 SQVTM and CDR2 ANQGSEA come from the germline V gene. The V and J ends lost 5 bases and 0 bases respectively, with 11 bases between them. CDR3 length: 14 residues. For the CDR3, the DNA is TGCAGCGTTTTACCGAGTCGCTCCTACAATGAGCAGTTCTTC. Amino acid sequence: CSVLPSRSYNEQFF.

The chain recombines TRBV20-1 with TRBJ2-4; 7 positions agree with TRBD1. Trimming at V came to 1 base and at J to 7 bases, leaving 10 bases not matched to a gene. The V gene's germline CDR1 is DFQATT and CDR2 SNEGSKA (reference sequence). The CDR3 has 15 amino acids. The CDR3 loop reads CSARVLQGVRNIQYF. CDR3 bases: TGCAGTGCTAGAGTCCTTCAGGGGGTCAGGAACATTCAGTACTTC.

This clonotype has only a few counts. The V gene is TRBV7-9, the J gene TRBJ1-1, with a tentative D call TRBD1 (6 bases). The CDR3 has 15 residues. Per the germline V gene, CDR1 is SEHNR and CDR2 is FQNEAQ (reference sequence). Trimming left V 4 bases short and J 3 bases short, with 15 bases between. CDR3 loop: CASSSLGGPYTEAFF. In DNA, the CDR3 is TGTGCCAGCAGCTCCTTGGGGGGCCCGTACACTGAAGCTTTCTTT.

This clonotype was seen repeatedly, ten times or more. The rearrangement joins TRBV12-3 or TRBV12-4 to TRBJ2-1; TRBD2 might be the D (5 bases). Trimming took off 6 bases at V and 8 bases at J, with 14 bases between the two ends. This CDR3 has 13 residues. The CDR3 DNA reads TGTGCCAGCAGCCCCCTCGTTAGCGATGAGCAGTTCTTC. This codes for CASSPLVSDEQFF.

The chain carries TRBV6-2 or TRBV6-3 and TRBJ2-1, with D hard to call. Trimming stripped 0 bases from V and 5 bases from J, with 5 bases between. The CDR3 is 13 amino acids. Germline V lookup: CDR1 MNHEY, CDR2 SVGEGT. CDR3 amino acids: CASSYSVHNEQFF. CDR3 sequence (DNA): TGTGCCAGCAGTTACTCAGTACACAATGAGCAGTTCTTC.

CDR3 amino acids: CASSQDGKNTEAFF. For the CDR3, the DNA is TGTGCCAGCAGCCAAGACGGTAAGAACACTGAAGCTTTCTTT. The chain couples TRBV3-1 to TRBJ1-1; D gene uncertain. Germline CDR1 LGHDT, CDR2 YNNKEL (reference sequence). The ends were cut back, 0 bases at V and 1 base at J, with 6 bases in the middle. CDR3 length equals 14 residues.

Remarks on this clonotype: Relative to the germline gene, one junction end is altered; a read error may explain this. The chain employs TRBV7-2 and TRBJ2-1; 7 nucleotides align to TRBD2. Looked up from germline, CDR1 is SGHTA and CDR2 is FQGNSA. The CDR3 runs 15 residues. The CDR3 DNA reads as TGTGCCATCAGCAACAGCGGGGCTACCTACAATGAGCAGTTCTTC. Its protein product is CAISNSGATYNEQFF.

The chain uses TRBV19 and TRBJ2-3, with 11 bases fitting TRBD2. V lost 7 bases, J lost 1 base, and 4 bases stayed unmatched. This CDR3 region has 15 residues. CDR1 is LNHDA and CDR2 is SQIVND in the germline V gene (reference sequence). The CDR3 here is CASNSGRAGTDTQYF. Here the CDR3 DNA reads TGTGCCAGTAATAGCGGGAGGGCCGGCACAGATACGCAGTATTTT.

This chain connects TRBV6-2 or TRBV6-3 to TRBJ1-5, with 9 bases aligning to TRBD1. V was clipped by 6 bases and J by 9 bases; unmatched bases: 9. CDR1 is MNHEY and CDR2 is SVGEGT in the germline V gene. This CDR3 has 14 amino acids. CDR3 DNA sequence: TGTGCCAGCAGGGAAAACAGGGGGCTCCTGCCCCAGCATTTT. Translating gives CASRENRGLLPQHF.

This clonotype has a handful of counts. The gene calls are TRBV20-1 and TRBJ1-5, with unresolved D. Between the trimmed V and J ends, which lost 6 bases and 6 bases, there was a span of 12 bases. CDR3 size: 12 residues. Germline assignment: CDR1 DFQATT and CDR2 SNEGSKA (reference sequence). CDR3 in amino acids: CSAKGGFQPQHF. For the CDR3, the DNA is TGCAGTGCAAAGGGTGGCTTTCAGCCCCAGCATTTT.

This clonotype has more than one count but fewer than ten. The chain employs TRBV12-3 or TRBV12-4 and TRBJ2-1, with TRBD2 as a possible D gene (6 bases). The CDR3 covers 15 residues. V gave up 5 bases and J gave up 8 bases, with 19 bases separating them. This chain's CDR3 is CASSPLRGGFDEQFF. CDR3 sequence (DNA): TGTGCCAGCAGTCCCCTTCGTGGAGGGTTCGATGAGCAGTTCTTC.